Shown below are 18 T cell receptor beta chains from a single sample sequenced in a study of blood T cell repertoires in COVID-19. Some clones are missing from TCRdb's copy, which holds only in-frame ones; the method was immunoSEQ multiplex PCR. The data show approximately 280,000 clones, with around 90% seen just once and less than 2% held by the top ten. Input material: PBMCs or T cells enriched from blood (not recorded which). Every receptor here comes from a woman aged 18-35 years with acute COVID-19.

The V call is TRBV5-8, the J call TRBJ2-2, with D perhaps TRBD1 (5 bases). V was shortened by 0 bases and J by 7 bases, with 16 bases between the two germline ends. Germline V lookup: CDR1 SGHTS, CDR2 YDEGEE. The CDR3 runs 16 residues. The CDR3 bases are TGTGCCAGCAGCTTGGACTGGGGCTCGAATGTCGGGGAGCTGTTTTTT. Residues: CASSLDWGSNVGELFF.

This clone appeared once. V is TRBV30 and J is TRBJ2-5, with D tentatively TRBD2 (7 bases). The germline V gene has CDR1 GTSNPN and CDR2 SVGIG (reference sequence). Trimming removed 0 bases at V and 2 bases at J, with 22 bases between. The CDR3 extends over 18 amino acids. The CDR3 nucleotides read TGTGCCTGGAGTGTAGGTTGGCTAGCGAGGGGGGGTCAAGAGACCCAGTACTTC. Its protein product is CAWSVGWLARGGQETQYF.

This chain connects TRBV6-2 or TRBV6-3 to TRBJ2-3; TRBD2 matches at 12 bases. Germline V CDR1 and CDR2: MNHEY, SVGEGT. This CDR3 has 17 residues. V lost 6 bases to trimming and J lost 3 bases; unmatched junction nucleotides: 10. In DNA, the CDR3 is TGTGCCAGCAGCTCTCTGACTAGCGGGAGTAGAACAGATACGCAGTATTTT. Its translation is CASSSLTSGSRTDTQYF.

As to this clone: This sample includes further DNA sequences coding for the same CDR3. The V call is TRBV28, the J call TRBJ1-5; D is unresolved. The CDR3 runs 12 residues. V lost 4 bases to trimming and J lost 6 bases, with 7 bases between them. Germline V gene data show CDR1 as MDHEN and CDR2 as SYDVKM. CDR3 sequence: CASSSGLQPQHF. CDR3 DNA sequence: TGTGCCAGCAGTTCGGGTCTTCAGCCCCAGCATTTT. Complete variable domain (other parts from reference TRBV28 and TRBJ1-5): DVKVTQSSRYLVKRTGEKVFLECVQDMDHENMFWYRQDPGLGLRLIYFSYDVKMKEKGDIPEGYSVSREKKERFSLILESASTNQTSMYLCASSSGLQPQHFGDGTRLSIL.

This clone was observed many times. The gene calls are TRBV3-1 (or the pseudogene TRBV3-2) and TRBJ1-2; 9 bases align to TRBD1. The CDR3 has 16 residues. Germline V gene lookup returns CDR1 LGHDT and CDR2 YNNKEL (reference sequence). Trimming took 2 bases from V and 2 from J; bases not matched to a gene: 6. The CDR3 loop is CASSQPGTGRNYGYTF. CDR3 nucleotides: TGTGCCAGCAGCCAACCCGGGACAGGGAGGAACTATGGCTACACCTTC.

The rearrangement joins TRBV27 to TRBJ1-1, with D unresolved. V lost 2 bases, J lost 2 bases, and 6 bases lay in between. This CDR3 has 13 amino acids. Germline assignment: CDR1 MNHEY and CDR2 SMNVEV (reference sequence). CDR3 residues: CASSLTVNTEAFF. DNA of the CDR3: TGTGCCAGCAGTTTAACAGTAAACACTGAAGCTTTCTTT.

V and J are TRBV5-6 and TRBJ2-1; 9 bases align to TRBD1. The CDR3 sequence is 14 residues long. The germline V gene has CDR1 SGHDT and CDR2 YYEEEE. With 4 bases clipped from V and 7 bases from J, the junction kept 6 bases outside the gene matches. The CDR3: CASSPGTGINEQFF. The CDR3 DNA sequence: TGTGCCAGCAGCCCGGGGACAGGGATTAATGAGCAGTTCTTC.

V usage is TRBV7-6 and J usage is TRBJ2-3, with TRBD1 identical over 11 bases. Germline V gene data show CDR1 as SGHVS and CDR2 as FNYEAQ. CDR3 length: 14 amino acids. Trimming removed 5 bases from V and 7 bases from J; junction bases left unmatched: 5. The CDR3 here is CASSLGQGGYTQYF. CDR3 coding DNA: TGTGCCAGCAGCCTGGGACAGGGGGGGTATACGCAGTATTTT.

The V call is TRBV10-3, the J call TRBJ1-3; D is unclear. Germline lookup yields CDR1 ENHRY and CDR2 SYGVKD. The CDR3 is made up of 17 amino acids. The V end lost 2 bases, the J end lost 6 bases, and 20 bases lay between the germline ends. CDR3 nucleotide sequence: TGTGCCATCAGTGAGGCTAAAGAGAGGGAATTTCAAAACACCATATATTTT. It encodes CAISEAKEREFQNTIYF.

Only one count was recorded for this clone. V usage is TRBV6-5 and J usage is TRBJ2-3; 10 nucleotides match TRBD1. V gave up 4 bases and J gave up 0 bases; unmatched junction bases: 1. Germline V gene data show CDR1 as MNHEY and CDR2 as SVGAGI. The CDR3 extends over 15 amino acids. As DNA, the CDR3 is TGTGCCAGCAGTTGGACAGGGGGGAGCACAGATACGCAGTATTTT. Translating it yields CASSWTGGSTDTQYF.

This rearrangement joins TRBV9 to TRBJ2-2, with TRBD2 matching over 15 bases. Trimming cost V 3 bases and J 7 bases; bases outside gene matches: 4. Germline CDR1 reads SGDLS; CDR2 reads YYNGEE. The length of the CDR3 is 16 residues. CDR3 protein: CASSAEGLAGGGELFF. CDR3 nucleotide sequence: TGTGCCAGCAGCGCCGAGGGACTAGCGGGGGGCGGGGAGCTGTTTTTT.

This chain joins TRBV7-9 and TRBJ1-4; D is possibly TRBD1 (5 bases). The CDR3 contains 14 residues. V was shortened by 4 bases and J by 4 bases, with 10 bases between the two germline ends. Germline V gene lookup returns CDR1 SEHNR and CDR2 FQNEAQ (reference sequence). This chain's CDR3 is CASSSTEYNEKLFF. The CDR3 coding sequence is TGTGCCAGCAGCTCGACAGAGTATAATGAAAAACTGTTTTTT.

The chain is built from TRBV6-1 and TRBJ2-6, with 12 bases aligning to TRBD1. There are 18 residues in the CDR3. Germline loops: CDR1 MNHNS, CDR2 SASEGT. V was pared by 0 bases and J by 2 bases, with 2 bases of the junction left unmatched. CDR3 loop: CASSEAGQGAPGANVLTF. The CDR3 coding sequence is TGTGCCAGCAGTGAAGCGGGACAGGGGGCTCCTGGGGCCAACGTCCTGACTTTC.

This chain links TRBV15 with TRBJ2-7, with 9 positions matching TRBD1. This CDR3 has 14 residues. V lost 4 bases and J lost 5; bases outside the gene matches: 6. Per the germline V gene, CDR1 is LNHNV and CDR2 is YYDKDF (reference sequence). CDR3 amino acids: CATSTGRDRDEQYF. The CDR3 DNA is TGTGCCACCAGCACTGGCCGGGACAGGGACGAGCAGTACTTC.

J is TRBJ1-5 and V is TRBV4-3, with D perhaps matching TRBD1 (5 bases). This CDR3 contains 14 residues. V lost 4 bases to trimming and J lost 4 bases, with 11 bases between them. CDR1 is LGHNA and CDR2 is YSLEER in the germline V gene. The CDR3 reads CASSPDTLNQPQHF. In DNA, the CDR3 is TGCGCCAGCAGCCCGGACACACTAAATCAGCCCCAGCATTTT.

The V call is TRBV6-1, the J call TRBJ2-7; the match to TRBD1 covers 7 bases. Unmatched junction bases numbered 7, after V lost 2 bases and J lost 3 bases. The CDR3 is 15 amino acids. Germline V gene sequence: CDR1 MNHNS, CDR2 SASEGT. The CDR3 nucleotides read TGTGCCAGCAGTGAATATAAGGGACAGAGCTACGAGCAGTACTTC. Amino acids: CASSEYKGQSYEQYF.

This chain connects TRBV7-9 to TRBJ1-2, with 8 bases identical to TRBD1. Trimming cost V 4 bases and J 6 bases; bases outside gene matches: 22. Germline values: CDR1 SEHNR, CDR2 FQNEAQ (reference sequence). This CDR3 region has 19 residues. CDR3 nucleotide sequence: TGTGCCAGCAGCTCAAATTTGAAGGGCAGGGGGCAAAGTCACGATGGCTACACCTTC. Its translation: CASSSNLKGRGQSHDGYTF.

This clone occurred once. J is TRBJ1-1 and V is TRBV7-9; D gene uncertain. This CDR3 comprises 11 residues. V gave up 3 bases and J gave up 4 bases, with 3 bases separating them. CDR1 SEHNR and CDR2 FQNEAQ come from the germline V gene (reference sequence). CDR3 nucleotides: TGTGCCAGCAGCTTCGGCACTGAAGCTTTCTTT. Its protein product is CASSFGTEAFF.